This is a list of T cell receptor beta chains from one sample in a study of T cells in Graves' hyperthyroidism and ophthalmopathy. TCRdb itself ran the multiplex PCR reads through MiXCR, one entry per CDR3 protein. Among more than 600,000 distinct CDR3 sequences listed, roughly 15% were seen once. The sample was blood. Every receptor here comes from a man younger than 35 with Graves' hyperthyroidism. The CDR3 runs from the conserved cysteine through the conserved F or W. A D gene is named only where the DNA matches it firmly. Size values are once, few and many counts, or a class for expanded clones, and some rows have none.

clone_size	cdr3_length	v_call	j_call	d_call	cdr3_aa	cdr3_nt
few	14	TRBV19	TRBJ2-6	-	CASSKGSGANVLTF	TGTGCCAGTAGTAAGGGGTCTGGGGCCAACGTCCTGACTTTC
-	15	TRBV30	TRBJ2-3	-	CAWTLGPGEADTQYF	TGTGCCTGGACCCTGGGGCCAGGTGAGGCAGATACGCAGTATTTT
-	14	TRBV10-3	TRBJ2-7	-	CAISGVSSVYEQYF	TGTGCCATCAGTGGGGTCTCCTCGGTCTACGAGCAGTACTTC
-	15	TRBV7-9	TRBJ1-2	-	CASSPPEVVLYGYTF	TGTGCCAGCAGCCCGCCCGAGGTAGTTCTCTATGGCTACACCTTC
many	16	TRBV11-2	TRBJ2-1	TRBD2	CASSLFGAGGPWEQFF	TGTGCCAGCAGCTTATTCGGAGCGGGAGGGCCGTGGGAGCAGTTCTTC
-	13	TRBV30	TRBJ2-1	-	CAWRGLLNNEQFF	TGTGCCTGGAGGGGCTTGCTGAACAATGAGCAGTTCTTC
few	14	TRBV28	TRBJ2-7	TRBD2	CALSAGGPLYEQYF	TGTGCCCTATCAGCGGGAGGGCCTTTATACGAGCAGTACTTC
many	15	TRBV4-2	TRBJ1-5	-	CASSVGTNGNQPQHF	TGTGCCAGCAGCGTGGGGACCAATGGCAATCAGCCCCAGCATTTT
many	16	TRBV28	TRBJ1-1	-	CASSRPGALGSTEAFF	TGTGCCAGCAGTCGACCAGGGGCCCTGGGGAGCACTGAAGCTTTCTTT
-	13	TRBV28	TRBJ2-1	-	CASSPSRSGEQFF	TGTGCCAGCAGCCCATCCAGGAGCGGTGAGCAGTTCTTC
many	14	TRBV6-1	TRBJ2-7	TRBD1	CASNTGQEWDEQYF	TGTGCCAGCAACACGGGACAGGAGTGGGACGAGCAGTACTTC
-	13	TRBV29-1	TRBJ2-2	TRBD1	CSAGTGLAGELFF	TGCAGCGCCGGGACAGGGCTGGCCGGGGAGCTGTTTTTT
-	13	TRBV5-1	TRBJ1-1	-	CATPGPSSAEAFF	TGCGCCACCCCGGGCCCGTCGAGCGCTGAAGCTTTCTTT
-	16	TRBV20-1	TRBJ2-1	TRBD2	CSARGALAGGTNEQFF	TGCAGTGCTAGAGGAGCCCTAGCGGGAGGGACAAATGAGCAGTTCTTC
few	17	TRBV28	TRBJ1-3	-	CASSLMSRGTSGNTIYF	TGTGCCAGCAGTTTAATGAGTCGAGGGACCTCTGGAAACACCATATATTTT
many	20	TRBV28	TRBJ2-7	TRBD2	CASSLSVGWLAGDSSYEQYF	TGTGCCAGCAGTTTATCGGTTGGGTGGCTAGCGGGAGACAGCTCCTACGAGCAGTACTTC
many	15	TRBV5-1	TRBJ2-3	TRBD2	CASSLGSSGADTQYF	TGCGCCAGCAGCTTGGGGTCTAGCGGGGCAGATACGCAGTATTTT
-	16	TRBV10-3	TRBJ2-5	-	CAISESASTIQETQYF	TGTGCCATCAGTGAGTCGGCCTCTACGATCCAAGAGACCCAGTACTTC
many	12	TRBV7-2	TRBJ2-7	-	CASSAPPYEQYF	TGTGCCAGCAGCGCCCCTCCCTACGAGCAGTACTTC
many	14	TRBV29-1	TRBJ1-1	TRBD1	CSVGVYRGNTEAFF	TGCAGCGTTGGAGTCTACAGGGGGAACACTGAAGCTTTCTTT
many	15	TRBV2	TRBJ1-2	-	CASSDGGGSNYGYTF	TGTGCCAGCAGTGACGGAGGAGGGTCTAACTATGGCTACACCTTC
many	15	TRBV28	TRBJ1-2	-	CASSATLTDNYGYTF	TGTGCCAGCAGTGCCACTTTGACAGACAACTATGGCTACACCTTC
few	19	TRBV7-9	TRBJ2-1	-	CASSLVGTGYQTKYNEQFF	TGTGCCAGCAGCTTAGTTGGCACGGGTTACCAAACAAAATACAATGAGCAGTTCTTC
few	15	TRBV7-9	TRBJ2-7	TRBD1	CASSADTGQDYEQYF	TGTGCCAGCAGCGCCGATACGGGACAGGACTACGAGCAGTACTTC
few	15	TRBV6-9	TRBJ2-5	TRBD1	CASSYPDRGQETQYF	TGTGCCAGCAGTTACCCTGACAGGGGCCAAGAGACCCAGTACTTC
many	13	TRBV6-1	TRBJ2-5	TRBD1	CASQEGQQETQYF	TGTGCCAGCCAAGAGGGACAGCAAGAGACCCAGTACTTC
many	15	TRBV2	TRBJ2-1	TRBD2	CASRTSGRSVEEQFF	TGTGCCAGCAGGACTAGCGGGAGAAGTGTTGAAGAGCAGTTCTTC
many	13	TRBV7-3	TRBJ1-2	-	CASSSHRDHGYTF	TGTGCCAGCAGCTCACACAGGGACCATGGCTACACCTTC
few	14	TRBV12-3/TRBV12-4	TRBJ1-1	TRBD1	CASTRQGMNTEAFF	TGTGCCAGCACTAGACAGGGGATGAACACTGAAGCTTTCTTT
many	15	TRBV12-3/TRBV12-4	TRBJ2-6	-	CASSFRRSGANVLTF	TGTGCCAGCAGTTTCCGGCGCTCTGGGGCCAACGTCCTGACTTTC
-	13	TRBV3-1	TRBJ2-7	-	CASRRQSDYEQYF	TGTGCCAGCAGGCGACAGTCCGACTACGAGCAGTACTTC
-	11	TRBV28	TRBJ2-7	-	CASQTGPEQYF	TGTGCCAGCCAAACAGGGCCCGAGCAGTACTTC
many	11	TRBV3-1	TRBJ2-1	-	CASVLGSEQFF	TGTGCCAGCGTACTAGGAAGTGAGCAGTTCTTC
many	14	TRBV11-3	TRBJ1-2	-	CASSLEGIGYGYTF	TGTGCCAGCAGCTTAGAAGGGATAGGCTATGGCTACACCTTC
few	19	TRBV5-6	TRBJ2-1	TRBD2	CASSLGVSGVEREYNEQFF	TGTGCCAGCAGCTTGGGGGTTTCGGGAGTTGAGCGGGAATACAATGAGCAGTTCTTC
-	14	TRBV9	TRBJ2-7	-	CASSSRGRTYEQYF	TGTGCCAGCAGCTCCCGAGGGCGCACCTACGAGCAGTACTTC
-	13	TRBV28	TRBJ2-7	-	CASSLHEGGEQYF	TGTGCCAGCAGTTTACATGAGGGTGGCGAGCAGTACTTC
once	15	TRBV20-1	TRBJ2-7	-	CSAKDYRRDNNEQYF	TGCAGTGCTAAAGACTACCGGCGGGATAACAATGAGCAGTACTTC
-	11	TRBV12-3/TRBV12-4	TRBJ1-2	-	CASSWGDGYTF	TGTGCCAGCAGTTGGGGGGATGGCTACACCTTC
few	15	TRBV3-1	TRBJ1-6	TRBD1	CASSLGTGGNSPLHF	TGTGCCAGCAGCCTGGGGACAGGGGGAAATTCACCCCTCCACTTT
many	16	TRBV2	TRBJ1-5	TRBD1	CASSDGTGKGNQPQHF	TGTGCCAGCAGTGACGGGACAGGGAAAGGCAATCAGCCCCAGCATTTT
few	16	TRBV12-5	TRBJ2-7	-	CASGLGLARVSYEQYF	TGTGCTAGTGGTTTAGGTTTGGCGAGGGTCTCCTACGAGCAGTACTTC
many	16	TRBV12-3/TRBV12-4	TRBJ2-7	-	CASSLSGRAGVYEQYF	TGTGCCAGCAGTTTGTCCGGACGGGCGGGCGTCTACGAGCAGTACTTC
many	15	TRBV2	TRBJ2-1	TRBD2	CASSDRLAVHNEQFF	TGTGCCAGCAGTGATCGGCTAGCGGTACACAATGAGCAGTTCTTC
many	17	TRBV12-3/TRBV12-4	TRBJ2-5	TRBD2	CASSPLRLAGFYETQYF	TGTGCCAGCAGCCCGCTCCGACTAGCGGGATTTTATGAGACCCAGTACTTC
many	15	TRBV7-2	TRBJ2-1	-	CASSLAPRSYNEQFF	TGTGCCAGCAGCTTGGCGCCCCGCTCCTACAATGAGCAGTTCTTC
few	13	TRBV7-8	TRBJ2-7	-	CASSLDLEGEQYF	TGTGCCAGCAGCTTAGATCTAGAGGGTGAGCAGTACTTC
-	14	TRBV7-8	TRBJ2-5	-	CASRAGWGGETQYF	TGTGCCAGCAGAGCCGGATGGGGCGGAGAGACCCAGTACTTC
many	17	TRBV7-2	TRBJ2-3	TRBD2	CASSLAGTSGSPDTQYF	TGTGCCAGCAGCCTGGCCGGGACTAGCGGGAGTCCGGATACGCAGTATTTT